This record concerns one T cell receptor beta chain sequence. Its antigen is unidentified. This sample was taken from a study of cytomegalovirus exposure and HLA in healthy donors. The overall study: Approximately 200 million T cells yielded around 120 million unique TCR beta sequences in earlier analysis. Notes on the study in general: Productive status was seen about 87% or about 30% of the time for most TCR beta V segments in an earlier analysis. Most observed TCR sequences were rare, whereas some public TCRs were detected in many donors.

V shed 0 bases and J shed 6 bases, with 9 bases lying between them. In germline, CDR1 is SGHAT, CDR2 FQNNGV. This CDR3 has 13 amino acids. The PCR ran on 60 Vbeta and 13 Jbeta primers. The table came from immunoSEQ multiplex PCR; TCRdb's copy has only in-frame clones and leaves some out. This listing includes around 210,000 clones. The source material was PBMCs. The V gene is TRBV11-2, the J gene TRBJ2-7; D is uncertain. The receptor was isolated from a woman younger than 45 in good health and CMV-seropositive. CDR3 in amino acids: CASSLDQVSEQYF. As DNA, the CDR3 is TGTGCCAGCAGCTTAGACCAGGTATCCGAGCAGTACTTC. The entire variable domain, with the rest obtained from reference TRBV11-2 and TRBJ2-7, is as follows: EAGVAQSPRYKIIEKRQSVAFWCNPISGHATLYWYQQILGQGPKLLIQFQNNGVVDDSQLPKDRFSAERLKGVDSTLKIQPAKLEDSAVYLCASSLDQVSEQYFGPGTRLTVT.